These 3 T cell receptor beta chains came from one sample sequenced in a study of cytomegalovirus exposure and HLA in healthy donors. PCR used 60 Vbeta primers and 13 Jbeta primers. The data were produced by immunoSEQ multiplex PCR, yet TCRdb's version contains in-frame clones alone and is incomplete. With around 53,000 clones in the sample, the ten largest clones hold around 12%. The sample was PBMCs. Source of these receptors: a young man in good health and CMV-seropositive.

In nucleotides, the CDR3 is TGCAGCGTTGAAGATCAAGGAGTTGGCAGCACTGAAGCTTTCTTT. Protein sequence: CSVEDQGVGSTEAFF. The J gene is TRBJ1-1, the V gene TRBV29-1, with D uncertain. This CDR3 has 15 amino acids. The germline V gene encodes CDR1 SQVTM and CDR2 ANQGSEA. Between the trimmed V and J ends, which lost 0 bases and 4 bases, there was a span of 15 bases.

This sequence joins TRBV10-1 and TRBJ2-7; D unclear. CDR1 and CDR2 from the germline V gene are WNHNN and SYGVQD (reference sequence). With 4 bases removed from V and 3 bases from J, the gap between germline ends came to 16 bases. The CDR3 totals 15 residues. In DNA, the CDR3 is TGCGCCAGCAGTGCCCCGCGTCCGCTCATCTACGAGCAGTACTTC. Translated: CASSAPRPLIYEQYF.

The chain is built from TRBV11-2 and TRBJ2-1, with 8 bases identical to TRBD2. CDR3 length: 17 residues. The germline gives CDR1 SGHAT, CDR2 FQNNGV. J lost 8 bases, V lost 5 bases, and 17 bases had no gene match. CDR3 loop: CASSPLRPGRAGHEQFF. CDR3 bases: TGTGCCAGCAGCCCTCTTAGACCCGGGAGGGCCGGGCATGAGCAGTTCTTC.